This T cell receptor beta chain was retrieved from a study of T cells in Graves' hyperthyroidism and ophthalmopathy. Study-wide findings and caveats: Peripheral blood also featured most of the thyroid clonotypes expanded above 0.001.

Amplification of TCR beta CDR3 regions used RNA as the template. When the TCR CDR3 underwent first-round RT-PCR, the HTBI primer set was used. TCRdb redid the calling of the multiplex PCR reads with MiXCR, one entry per CDR3 protein. The sample has hundreds of thousands of distinct CDR3 sequences; over 40% are singletons. Germline V gene sequence: CDR1 KGHDR, CDR2 SFDVKD. The CDR3 length is 14 residues. The V and J ends lost 7 bases and 1 base respectively, with 12 bases between them. This clonotype was counted at least ten times. As yet, its antigen is unknown. Specimen: peripheral blood or thyroid tissue (not recorded which). The source is an adult man with Graves' disease, either hyperthyroidism or ophthalmopathy (not recorded which). This rearrangement joins TRBV24-1 to TRBJ1-1; D is perhaps TRBD1 (6 bases). CDR3 DNA: TGTGCCACCAGGGGGGCGGTTGAGAACACTGAAGCTTTCTTT. It is translated as CATRGAVENTEAFF.